The rows below give T cell receptor beta chains drawn from one sample of a study of naive and memory T cell subsets. Using its own MiXCR run on the UMI-ligation and nested PCR reads, TCRdb lists one record per CDR3 protein. Among tens of thousands of distinct CDR3 sequences listed, 10% to 15% were seen once. The material sequenced was central memory CD4+ T cells from blood. The receptors were gathered from a human donor in good health. Each CDR3 is given with its conserved first and last residue. D genes are given only for firm matches. The listing skips clone size in some rows; elsewhere it reads once, few, many or a size class.

cdr3_nt,cdr3_aa,clone_size,v_call,d_call,j_call
TGTGCCATCAGTGAGTCAACGGAAGATACGCAGTATTTT,CAISESTEDTQYF,few,TRBV10-3,NA,TRBJ2-3
TGCGCCAGCAGCTTTTCAGGGAGGATTGAAAAACTGTTTTTT,CASSFSGRIEKLFF,few,TRBV5-1,NA,TRBJ1-4
TGCGCCAGCAGTTGGACTAGCGGGAGCTCCTACGAGCAGTACTTC,CASSWTSGSSYEQYF,many,TRBV5-1,TRBD2,TRBJ2-7
TGCAGTGCTACGGACCGTAGCTCCTACGAGCAGTACTTC,CSATDRSSYEQYF,NA,TRBV20-1,NA,TRBJ2-7
TGTGCCAGCTCACCACAAATCGGGGTCAAGCGGGAGCTGAATACGCAGTATTTT,CASSPQIGVKRELNTQYF,NA,TRBV18,TRBD2,TRBJ2-3
TGCAGTGCTAGCTCCCTTAGTTGGGGGCAAGAGACCCAGTACTTC,CSASSLSWGQETQYF,NA,TRBV20-1,NA,TRBJ2-5
TGCGCCAGCAGCCAAGAAAACAGTTTTGGTTCCCAGCCCCAGCATTTT,CASSQENSFGSQPQHF,NA,TRBV4-1,NA,TRBJ1-5
TGTGCCAGCAGTTTTCGGGGACTAGCGGCCCGTGCTGGCACAGATACGCAGTATTTT,CASSFRGLAARAGTDTQYF,NA,TRBV27,TRBD2,TRBJ2-3
TGCAGCGTTGTCGGGATACAGGGCTACGAGCAGTACTTC,CSVVGIQGYEQYF,many,TRBV29-1,NA,TRBJ2-7
TGTGCCTGGAGCGGGGGGGGGGAGACCCAGTACTTC,CAWSGGGETQYF,few,TRBV30,TRBD2,TRBJ2-5
TGTGCCAGCAGCCAACGGAGTAGCGGGACCACCGGGGAGCTGTTTTTT,CASSQRSSGTTGELFF,NA,TRBV7-2,TRBD2,TRBJ2-2
TGTGCCAGCACCAAGACAGGTGCGGGAAACACCATATATTTT,CASTKTGAGNTIYF,few,TRBV12-3/TRBV12-4,NA,TRBJ1-3
TGCAGTGCTAGCGGGACCCCAACGGATTTGGCCAAAAACATTCAGTACTTC,CSASGTPTDLAKNIQYF,few,TRBV20-1,NA,TRBJ2-4
TGTGCCAGCAGTTACTCGAAGGGGGGGCGCAGGTTTACTGAAGCTTTCTTT,CASSYSKGGRRFTEAFF,NA,TRBV6-2/TRBV6-3,NA,TRBJ1-1
TGTGCCAGCAGCCTCCTGGCGGGAGCCTCCTACGAGCAGTACTTC,CASSLLAGASYEQYF,few,TRBV7-9,TRBD2,TRBJ2-7
TGCGCCAGCAGAACAGGCCCACAGAACACTGAAGCTTTCTTT,CASRTGPQNTEAFF,few,TRBV5-1,NA,TRBJ1-1
TGTGCCAGCAGCGTAGAGGGGGTGCCCTACAATGAGCAGTTCTTC,CASSVEGVPYNEQFF,once,TRBV9,NA,TRBJ2-1
TGTGCCAGCAGCCAAGACAGACTAAAACTGTTTTTT,CASSQDRLKLFF,NA,TRBV14,NA,TRBJ1-4
TGTGCCAGTAGTGAGGAAGATACGCAGTATTTT,CASSEEDTQYF,NA,TRBV19,NA,TRBJ2-3
TGCGCCAGCAGCCCCGGGACAGGGAGAGATCAAGAGACCCAGTACTTC,CASSPGTGRDQETQYF,NA,TRBV5-1,TRBD1,TRBJ2-5
TGTGCCAGCAGCTTGGAACGCGCTGAAGCTTTCTTT,CASSLERAEAFF,many,TRBV5-4,NA,TRBJ1-1
TGTGCCAGCAGTCAGGGGGCTCCCTATCAGCCCCAGCATTTT,CASSQGAPYQPQHF,few,TRBV6-6,TRBD1,TRBJ1-5
TGTGCCAGCAGTCCAGGGGACCGCAGGGCCGAAAAACTGTTTTTT,CASSPGDRRAEKLFF,NA,TRBV12-3/TRBV12-4,NA,TRBJ1-4
TGTGCCAGTTGGGGACAGGGTAGTTATGAGCAGTTCTTC,CASWGQGSYEQFF,NA,TRBV19,TRBD1,TRBJ2-1
TGTGCCATCAGTGAGTTGCGTCTGGGCGGAGAGACCCAGTACTTC,CAISELRLGGETQYF,many,TRBV10-3,NA,TRBJ2-5
TGTGCCAGCAGCTGGACACCCAGGTCAGATACGCAGTATTTT,CASSWTPRSDTQYF,many,TRBV11-2,NA,TRBJ2-3
TGTGCCTGGAGCGGGACTAGCGGGAGTCGGGATACGCAGTATTTT,CAWSGTSGSRDTQYF,many,TRBV30,TRBD2,TRBJ2-3
TGCAGTGCTGAGACAGGGGCCGATACGCAGTATTTT,CSAETGADTQYF,few,TRBV20-1,TRBD1,TRBJ2-3
TGCAGCGTGGGGACTAGCGGGAGAGATACGCAGTATTTT,CSVGTSGRDTQYF,many,TRBV29-1,TRBD2,TRBJ2-3
TGTGCCAGCCGACCGACAGGGGCAGAGACCCAGTACTTC,CASRPTGAETQYF,NA,TRBV12-3/TRBV12-4,TRBD1,TRBJ2-5
TGTGCCAGTAGTGCCGGACACCAGAACACTGAAGCTTTCTTT,CASSAGHQNTEAFF,few,TRBV19,NA,TRBJ1-1
TGTGCCAGCAGTGCATACAGGGGGACGGTTAAGAATGAGCAGTTCTTC,CASSAYRGTVKNEQFF,NA,TRBV6-1,TRBD1,TRBJ2-1
TGTGCCAGTAGTAGGAGCGCCAACGTCCTGACTTTC,CASSRSANVLTF,NA,TRBV19,NA,TRBJ2-6
TGCGCCAGCAGCCAAAGATGGGCGGGGCAAGAGACCCAGTACTTC,CASSQRWAGQETQYF,many,TRBV4-1,NA,TRBJ2-5
TGTGCCAGCAGCCCCGGACAGGGTGAAGCTGAAGCTTTCTTT,CASSPGQGEAEAFF,NA,TRBV7-9,TRBD1,TRBJ1-1
TGTGCCAGCAGCCAAGTTGGACTAGGGCCCGGGCTGTACTTC,CASSQVGLGPGLYF,NA,TRBV3-1,TRBD2,TRBJ2-7
TGCAGTGCAAGAGTGGGGGGCTCAGATACGCAGTATTTT,CSARVGGSDTQYF,NA,TRBV20-1,NA,TRBJ2-3
TGCGCCAGCAGAACCACAATAGCGACCACGAACACCGGGGAGCTGTTTTTT,CASRTTIATTNTGELFF,NA,TRBV5-1,NA,TRBJ2-2
TGTGCCAGCAGTTCACAGACTAGCGGGCAATACAATGAGCAGTTCTTC,CASSSQTSGQYNEQFF,NA,TRBV12-3/TRBV12-4,TRBD2,TRBJ2-1
TGTGCCATCAGTTGGACTAGCGCGACAGATACGCAGTATTTT,CAISWTSATDTQYF,few,TRBV10-3,TRBD2,TRBJ2-3